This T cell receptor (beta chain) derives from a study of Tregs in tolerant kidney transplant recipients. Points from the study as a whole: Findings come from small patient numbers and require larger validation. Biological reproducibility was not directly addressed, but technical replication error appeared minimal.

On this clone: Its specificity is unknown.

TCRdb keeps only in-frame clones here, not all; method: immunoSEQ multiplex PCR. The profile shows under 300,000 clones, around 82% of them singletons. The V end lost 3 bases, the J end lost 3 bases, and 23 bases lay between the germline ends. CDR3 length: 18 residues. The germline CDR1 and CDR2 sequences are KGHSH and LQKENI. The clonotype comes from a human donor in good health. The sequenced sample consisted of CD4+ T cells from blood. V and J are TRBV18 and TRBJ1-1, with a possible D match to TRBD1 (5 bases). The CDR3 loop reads CASSPPWTFKTGDTEAFF. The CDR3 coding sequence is TGTGCCAGCTCACCCCCATGGACATTTAAGACGGGGGACACTGAAGCTTTCTTT.